This TCR beta chain was documented in a study of T cell repertoires in cytomegalovirus infection. Across the whole study: Indications came from public TCR beta signatures; they pointed to CMV infection and to a matching HLA type.

Note on this clonotype: What it binds is not known. One end of the junction is discordant with germline, which a read error may explain.

TCRdb independently ran MiXCR on the reads; one entry per CDR3 protein. The data hold fewer than 130,000 distinct CDR3 sequences, with 35% to 50% observed a single time. The CDR3 has 16 residues. This TCR derives from a human donor in good health (CMV status not recorded). Some clones in this sample may be carry-over from other donors' samples. This specimen consisted of CD8+ T cells from cultured PBMCs, obtained from culture after CMV antigen stimulation. The chain recombines TRBV12-3 or TRBV12-4 with TRBJ2-7; TRBD1 aligns across 7 bases. In DNA, the CDR3 is TGTGCCAGTAGTTCGAGGACAGGCACCTACTCCTACGAGCAGTACTTC. This translates into CASSSRTGTYSYEQYF.